This T cell receptor (beta chain) was sequenced in a study of cytomegalovirus exposure and HLA in healthy donors (dated by TCRdb to about 2017). For context, the study as a whole: An earlier analysis of 587 of the donors reported 250 to 300 Gb of sequence data and some 120 million unique TCR beta sequences from 150 million to 200 million T cells. An early release that covered fewer than 800 HLA-typed donors contained 300 to 350 gigabases of sequencing data and roughly 84 million unique TCR sequences. The genetic ancestry cluster associated with self-reported Caucasian donors included 70% to 85% of the roughly 360 genotyped donors. The study aimed to test whether signatures of past pathogen exposure could be identified by cataloging public T cell receptors. Using immunosequencing, the study profiled T cell repertoires from about 650 subjects and related those repertoires to cytomegalovirus serostatus. Besides the first cohort of some 670 subjects, a separate validation cohort made up of 120 or so different subjects was used. The study combined high-throughput TCR immunosequencing, statistical association of individual TCRs with disease status, and machine learning to predict cytomegalovirus infection status. A later analysis re-analyzed previously published TCR beta repertoires from 500 to 700 donors and added high-resolution HLA genotyping to study TCR occurrence patterns. In the later analysis, no new phenotypic data were used to find candidate immune exposures; instead, reliance was placed on TCR beta sequences and their occurrence across donors. To decide whether each TCR beta V gene segment behaved as functional or pseudogenic, an earlier analysis of fewer than 750 of the donors relied on high-throughput TCR beta sequencing. Alongside the repertoire data, information on donor age, sex, ethnicity and CMV serostatus was compiled. A later genetic analysis used genome-wide SNP genotypes for about 60% of the 666 donors, treating that subset as a discovery cohort. All discovery cohort repertoires had been generated using a single sequencing platform. HLA typing covered class I and class II loci at four-digit resolution. Typing coverage differed by locus: A, B, C, DRB1 and DQB1 were typed in roughly 620-640 donors, DQA1 in approximately 520, DPA1 in nearly 610, and DPB1 in around 490. Roughly five DR-DQ haplotypes were handled as single units for association and clustering, since linkage in the cohort was strong. Among about 370 genotyped donors of the cohort, an average of around 220,000 unique TCR beta nucleotide sequences was sequenced per donor, of which about 18% were non-productive.

The CDR3 runs 14 residues from the cysteine to the phenylalanine. The entry retains the CDR3 DNA only, 42 bases that are in frame from base 1. Trimming at the junction amounts to 6 bases on V and 6 bases on J, and the germline ends lie 15 bases apart. According to the germline V gene, CDR1 reads SNHLY and CDR2 reads FYNNEI. Library creation used the immunoSEQ multiplex PCR assay. For the multiplex PCR, a mixture combining 60 forward primers for TCR Vbeta segments and 13 reverse primers for TCR Jbeta segments was used. A multiplex PCR assay on genomic DNA amplified the CDR3 region of rearranged TCR beta genes. The Illumina HiSeq System was used to sequence the amplified TCR beta libraries as 87-base-pair reads. In the authors' own workflow: Across the 666 repertoires, a later analysis counted 60 million to 90 million unique TCR beta chains, roughly 11 million of which were shared by at least two donors. A nearest-neighbor algorithm error-corrected the raw reads and collapsed the reads into unique sequences, merging closely related sequences to remove PCR and sequencing errors. CDR3 sequences were aligned to IMGT reference sequences to assign V, D and J gene segments. Each retained sequence needed at least a six-nucleotide match to both a V gene segment and a J gene segment. Rearrangements were called productive when the CDR3 lacked stop codons and stayed in frame with V and J; all others were non-productive. CDR3 was defined by IMGT convention, running from the second conserved V-encoded cysteine to the conserved J-encoded phenylalanine. The earlier analysis of a few hundred of the donors excluded sequences that lacked an unambiguous match to a single V gene segment. In an earlier analysis of about 590 of the donors, a V segment was called functional when productive rearrangements were above 56.7%, and segregating when the standard deviation between donors exceeded 5%. A statistical classification framework was built for diagnosing cytomegalovirus status from the catalog of TCR beta chain sequences. In a later analysis, V and J genes were assigned by comparing TCR nucleotide sequences against IMGT/GENE-DB human TR gene sequences. In a later analysis, CDR3 sequences and most-parsimonious VDJ recombination scenarios were assigned using the TCRdist pipeline. In a later analysis, each TCR beta chain was defined by its CDR3 amino acid sequence together with its V-gene family, and reads lacking a unique V-gene family were excluded. As a way to deal with suspected cross-contamination and a sequencing artifact, a later analysis dropped 450 to 700 nucleotide sequences that were highly shared and had low generation probability. In a later analysis, a clonal expansion index was calculated for each public chain from normalized within-repertoire ranks of inferred template counts. Generation probabilities in a later analysis came from a VDJ recombination model fitted to out-of-frame rearrangements, and those results were checked against IGoR. In a later analysis, TCR-TCR, TCR-HLA and TCR-CMV co-occurrence was scored with hypergeometric tests, and a repertoire-size bias correction was applied to TCR pairs. False discovery rates were estimated in a later analysis by permuting HLA or CMV assignments 20 times. A later analysis grouped co-occurring TCRs with DBSCAN, adding TCRdist sequence similarity when clustering within HLA-allele-positive subsets. Co-occurrence clustering excluded repertoires with fewer than 30,000 or more than 120,000 public chains, plus five with anomalous nucleotide sharing. TCRdb took over this immuneACCESS table, retaining in-frame rearrangements with V and J assigned. Such tables are incomplete; in checked studies, under half of the missing clones stem from an unresolved V gene, and the remainder is unexplained. The DNA was the basis for D and trimming; V, J and clone size are from that table. Counted in this sample were 140,000 to 150,000 clones; approximately 82% of them appeared once. The ten largest make up approximately 9.7% of the sample.

This clone was detected once. Its antigen is unknown. No per-base quality is available; no much larger clone lies one base away. The cohort consisted of fewer than 700 healthy bone marrow donors. All cohort members were sampled while nominally healthy, although unrecorded immune exposures were likely present. The donor tested CMV seropositive and was one of the 289 seropositive cohort members. A peripheral blood sample was provided by each donor, and peripheral blood mononuclear cells were used for TCR beta sequencing. The Qiagen DNeasy Blood Extraction Kit was used to extract genomic DNA from the blood cell samples. Study-wide conclusions, independent of this receptor: A further reported finding was that TCR beta sequences accurately predicted the HLA-A and HLA-B alleles for most subjects in the first cohort. A later analysis found that TCR association rates varied across HLA loci, with DRB1 alleles showing the most associated TCRs and HLA-C alleles the fewest. In a later analysis, 15,000 to 20,000 TCR beta sequences were associated with specific HLA alleles at a false discovery rate of 0.05. In a later genetic analysis, a missense DCLRE1C variant was associated with V-gene and J-gene trimming of TCR beta chains, and the association was replicated in an independent cohort. In a later analysis, HLA-associated TCR beta chains were found to be more clonally expanded and to have lower generation probabilities than equally common non-associated chains. Cytomegalovirus status was reported to be diagnosed by the classifier with high specificity and sensitivity in both the original and validation cohorts. When HLA alleles, especially DR and DQ, strongly co-occurred, TCR associations were difficult to assign to individual alleles. A few of the identified cytomegalovirus-associated TCR beta chains were confirmed in vitro to be specific for cytomegalovirus antigens. The presence/absence analyses assumed that sequencing depth was roughly uniform across donors, and that assumption may not be true. A cluster of highly shared sequence variants was judged likely to be a technical artifact of the sequencing pipeline. Most TCR sequences were observed very rarely across donors, whereas some public TCRs were present in many individuals. This cohort had only TCR beta chains sequenced, and the lack of alpha or paired-chain data limited which features could be detected. According to the authors, the approach could potentially be generalized to other disease states and immunological phenotypes. Because counts were too low, about 15 rarely observed V segments, including chromosome 9 orphons, were left out of the earlier analysis of a few hundred of the donors. Linkage disequilibrium might explain the correlated functional status among segregating V segments, but an unknown experimental factor could not be ruled out. In an earlier analysis of approximately 590 of the donors, most TCR beta V segments were observed in productive rearrangements about 87% or about 30% of the time, broadly matching IMGT annotations. In a later analysis, several top co-occurrence clusters were reported to appear linked to parvovirus B19, influenza, CMV and Epstein-Barr virus. According to a later analysis, most CMV-associated TCR beta chains appeared to be HLA-restricted, and the HLA associations seemed to be driven largely by CMV exposure. The only immune exposure information available for the cohort was CMV serostatus. The 87-base-pair reads could not distinguish some IMGT-functional V segments, including TRBV6-2 and TRBV6-3, so those segments were excluded. A total of fewer than 200 TCR beta chains were listed by the study as associated with cytomegalovirus. A later genetic analysis reported fewer N-insertions in productive TCRs among donors in an Asian-associated ancestry cluster than the roughly 700-donor mean. Because HLA typing was unavailable for some donors at each locus, only the typed subset was used in association tests.

The TCR sequence derives from a woman aged 55-75 years in good health and CMV-seropositive. The chain uses TRBV2 and TRBJ1-5; the D gene identity is not certain. Sequencing was done on a sample of PBMCs. In nucleotide form, the sequence is TGTGCCAGCAGCCCACGAGGAGGGTTTCAGCCCCAGCATTTT. This sequence encodes CASSPRGGFQPQHF.